These T cell receptor beta chains were read from a single sample in a study of shared clonotypes between healthy human individuals. Assay used: immunoSEQ multiplex PCR; TCRdb lists only in-frame clones, some missing. There are 2,500,000 or so clones in the sample; over 85% occur only once, and approximately 0.37% lies in the top ten. Specimen: naive CD4+ T cells from PBMCs. These receptors originate from a man aged 18 to 29 in good health. Some clones in this sample may be carry-over from other donors' samples. The CDR3 runs from the conserved cysteine through the conserved F or W. Fields, in order: J gene, D gene, clone size, V gene, CDR3 protein, CDR3 DNA. D genes are given only for firm matches. The size entry is marked missing in some rows and otherwise reads once, few, many or a size class.

TRBJ2-3	-	-	TRBV5-1	CASSLDGSSTDTQYF	TGCGCCAGCAGCTTGGATGGTAGCAGCACAGATACGCAGTATTTT
TRBJ2-3	TRBD2	-	TRBV5-8	CASSLASGLGIHTQYF	TGTGCCAGCAGCTTGGCCTCGGGACTAGGGATCCATACGCAGTATTTT
TRBJ2-1	-	-	TRBV11-3	CASSFGRGSYNEQFF	TGTGCCAGCAGCTTTGGCAGGGGCTCCTACAATGAGCAGTTCTTC
TRBJ1-3	-	-	TRBV28	CASSLRAGTGNTIYF	TGTGCCAGCAGTTTAAGAGCAGGGACTGGAAACACCATATATTTT
TRBJ2-1	-	-	TRBV5-4	CASSLDQGSYNEQFF	TGTGCCAGCAGCTTGGATCAGGGCTCCTACAATGAGCAGTTCTTC
TRBJ1-2	TRBD1	-	TRBV28	CASSLTSGQGHLYGYTF	TGTGCCAGCAGTTTGACCTCGGGACAGGGGCATCTCTATGGCTACACCTTC
TRBJ1-1	-	-	TRBV6-6	CASSYGGGQATEAFF	TGTGCCAGCAGTTACGGGGGGGGGCAGGCCACTGAAGCTTTCTTT
TRBJ1-4	TRBD1	once	TRBV29-1	CSVAGTGGGIATNEKLFF	TGCAGCGTCGCCGGGACAGGGGGAGGGATTGCGACTAATGAAAAACTGTTTTTT
TRBJ2-5	-	-	TRBV28	CASSWSRASQETQYF	TGTGCCAGCAGTTGGTCCAGGGCTTCCCAAGAGACCCAGTACTTC
TRBJ2-3	TRBD2	-	TRBV30	CAWKLAGGADTQYF	TGTGCCTGGAAACTAGCGGGAGGTGCAGATACGCAGTATTTT
TRBJ1-4	-	-	TRBV4-3	CASSRRIARGQSDEKLFF	TGCGCCAGCAGCCGCAGGATCGCTCGGGGGCAATCGGATGAAAAACTGTTTTTT
TRBJ1-5	-	-	TRBV19	CASTVGQAMGRQPQHF	TGTGCCAGTACGGTCGGGCAGGCCATGGGCCGTCAGCCCCAGCATTTT
TRBJ2-7	TRBD2	-	TRBV2	CASSARTSGSYEQYF	TGTGCCAGCAGCGCCCGGACTAGCGGGAGCTACGAGCAGTACTTC
TRBJ1-2	TRBD1	-	TRBV5-1	CASSFTGVDGYTF	TGCGCCAGCAGCTTTACAGGGGTGGATGGCTACACCTTC
TRBJ1-2	TRBD1	-	TRBV7-2	CASSLAGTGASYGYTF	TGTGCCAGCAGCTTGGCCGGGACAGGGGCGAGCTATGGCTACACCTTC
TRBJ2-7	TRBD2	-	TRBV19	CASSTGTTSYEQYF	TGTGCCAGTAGTACCGGGACTACCAGCTACGAGCAGTACTTC
TRBJ2-3	-	-	TRBV5-1	CASSLVGVGDTQYF	TGCGCCAGCAGCTTGGTGGGGGTAGGAGATACGCAGTATTTT
TRBJ2-3	-	-	TRBV11-2	CASSPPWERENTQYF	TGTGCCAGCAGCCCCCCGTGGGAGAGGGAAAATACGCAGTATTTT
TRBJ2-1	TRBD1	-	TRBV7-9	CASSSETGFNYNEQFF	TGTGCCAGCAGCTCGGAGACAGGGTTCAATTACAATGAGCAGTTCTTC
TRBJ1-1	-	few	TRBV29-1	CSVVLLAGLAFF	TGCAGCGTTGTCCTCCTCGCAGGGTTAGCTTTCTTT
TRBJ2-7	TRBD2	-	TRBV7-2	CASSLGTSGSWEQYF	TGTGCCAGCAGCTTAGGGACTAGCGGGAGCTGGGAGCAGTACTTC
TRBJ2-3	TRBD1	-	TRBV4-1	CASSPRGGLDRGRGRFADTQYF	TGCGCCAGCAGCCCCAGGGGGGGGCTTGACAGGGGGCGCGGACGTTTTGCAGATACGCAGTATTTT
TRBJ2-2	TRBD2	-	TRBV5-4	CASSLSGGDSGELFF	TGTGCCAGCAGCTTGTCGGGAGGTGACTCCGGGGAGCTGTTTTTT